This T cell receptor (beta chain) was identified in a study of cytomegalovirus exposure and HLA in healthy donors. Each donor's status was that of a healthy bone marrow donor. Unrecorded immune exposures were likely, despite nominal health at sampling. This CDR3 has 13 amino acids. The germline CDR1 and CDR2 sequences are SGHTA and FQGNSA. The germline V and J ends were trimmed by 7 bases and 5 bases, with 14 bases remaining between them. The study ran its PCR with 60 Vbeta and 13 Jbeta primers. The protocol was immunoSEQ multiplex PCR, while the TCRdb copy is restricted to in-frame clones and leaves out a portion. The sample carries hundreds of thousands of clones, roughly four fifths recorded once.

The chain combines TRBV7-2 with TRBJ1-2; maybe TRBD1 (6 bases). Sample: PBMCs. This clonotype was obtained from a woman aged 35 to 49 in good health and CMV-seronegative. In DNA form, the CDR3 reads TGTGCCAGCAACCCAACAGGGCAATATGGCTACACCTTC. This encodes CASNPTGQYGYTF. Variable domain in full (rest from reference TRBV7-2 and TRBJ1-2): GAGVSQSPSNKVTEKGKDVELRCDPISGHTALYWYRQSLGQGLEFLIYFQGNSAPDKSGLPSDRFSAERTGGSVSTLTIQRTQQEDSAVYLCASNPTGQYGYTFGSGTRLTVV.